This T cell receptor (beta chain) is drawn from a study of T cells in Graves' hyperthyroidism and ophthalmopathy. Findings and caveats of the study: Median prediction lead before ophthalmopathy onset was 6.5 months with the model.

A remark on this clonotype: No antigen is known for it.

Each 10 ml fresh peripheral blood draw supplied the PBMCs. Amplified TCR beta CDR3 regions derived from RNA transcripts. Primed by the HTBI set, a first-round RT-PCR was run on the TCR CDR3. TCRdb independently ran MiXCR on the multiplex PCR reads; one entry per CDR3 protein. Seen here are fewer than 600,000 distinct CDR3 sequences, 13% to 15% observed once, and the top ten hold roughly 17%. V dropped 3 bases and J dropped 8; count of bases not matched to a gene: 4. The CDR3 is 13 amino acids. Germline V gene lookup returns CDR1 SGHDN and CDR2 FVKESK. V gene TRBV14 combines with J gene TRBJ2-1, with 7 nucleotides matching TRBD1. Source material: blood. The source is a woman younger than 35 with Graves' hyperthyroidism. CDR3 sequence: CASSHYQGDEQFF. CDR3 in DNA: TGTGCCAGCAGCCATTACCAGGGGGATGAGCAGTTCTTC.